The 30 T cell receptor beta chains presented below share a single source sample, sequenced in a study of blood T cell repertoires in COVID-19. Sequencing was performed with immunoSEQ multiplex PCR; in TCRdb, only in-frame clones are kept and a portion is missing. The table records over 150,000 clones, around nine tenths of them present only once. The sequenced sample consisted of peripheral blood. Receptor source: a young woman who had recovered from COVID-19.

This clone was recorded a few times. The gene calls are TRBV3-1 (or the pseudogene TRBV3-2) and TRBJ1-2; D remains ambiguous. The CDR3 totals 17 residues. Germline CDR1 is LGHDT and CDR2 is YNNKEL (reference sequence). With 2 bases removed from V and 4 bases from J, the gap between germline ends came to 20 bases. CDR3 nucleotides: TGTGCCAGCAGCCAACGAGGACTGGCGATTGGAAGCTATGGCTACACCTTC. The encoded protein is CASSQRGLAIGSYGYTF.

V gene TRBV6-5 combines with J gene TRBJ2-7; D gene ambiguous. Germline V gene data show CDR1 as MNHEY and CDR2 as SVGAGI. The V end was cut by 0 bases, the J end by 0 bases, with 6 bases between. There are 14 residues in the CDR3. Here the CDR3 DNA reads TGTGCCAGCAGTTACTCGAGTAGCTCCTACGAGCAGTACTTC. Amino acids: CASSYSSSSYEQYF.

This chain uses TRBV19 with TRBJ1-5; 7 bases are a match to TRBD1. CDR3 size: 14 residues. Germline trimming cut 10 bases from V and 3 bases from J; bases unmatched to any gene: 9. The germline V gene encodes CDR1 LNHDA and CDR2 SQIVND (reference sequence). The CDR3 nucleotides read TGTGCCACAACCGGGGGACAGTCCAATCAGCCCCAGCATTTT. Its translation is CATTGGQSNQPQHF.

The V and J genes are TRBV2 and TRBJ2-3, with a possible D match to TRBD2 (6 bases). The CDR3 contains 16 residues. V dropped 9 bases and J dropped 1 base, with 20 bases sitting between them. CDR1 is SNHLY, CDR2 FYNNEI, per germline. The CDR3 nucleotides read TGTGCCAGTAAGGCGGGGCGTCCTAGGGGCACAGATACGCAGTATTTT. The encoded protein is CASKAGRPRGTDTQYF.

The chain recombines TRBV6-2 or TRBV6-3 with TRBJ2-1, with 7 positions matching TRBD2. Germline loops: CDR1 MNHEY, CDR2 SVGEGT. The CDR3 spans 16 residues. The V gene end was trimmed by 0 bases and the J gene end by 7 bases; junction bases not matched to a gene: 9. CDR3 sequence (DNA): TGTGCCAGCAGTTACTCACGACTAGCAGAGAAAAATGAGCAGTTCTTC. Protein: CASSYSRLAEKNEQFF.

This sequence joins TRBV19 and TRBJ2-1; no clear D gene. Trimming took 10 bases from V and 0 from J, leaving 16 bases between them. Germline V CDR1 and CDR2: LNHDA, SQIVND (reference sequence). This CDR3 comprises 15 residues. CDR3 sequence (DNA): TGTGCCACTCGATCCGGTCGAAGCTCCTACAATGAGCAGTTCTTC. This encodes CATRSGRSSYNEQFF. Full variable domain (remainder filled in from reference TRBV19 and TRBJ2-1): DGGITQSPKYLFRKEGQNVTLSCEQNLNHDAMYWYRQDPGQGLRLIYYSQIVNDFQKGDIAEGYSVSREKKESFPLTVTSAQKNPTAFYLCATRSGRSSYNEQFFGPGTRLTVL.

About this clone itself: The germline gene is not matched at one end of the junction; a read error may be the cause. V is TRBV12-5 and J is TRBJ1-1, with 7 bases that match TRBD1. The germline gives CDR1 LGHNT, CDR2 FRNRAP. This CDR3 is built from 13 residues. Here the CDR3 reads CASRQGLNAEAFF. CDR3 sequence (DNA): TGTGCTAGTAGACAGGGTTTGAACGCTGAAGCTTTCTTT.

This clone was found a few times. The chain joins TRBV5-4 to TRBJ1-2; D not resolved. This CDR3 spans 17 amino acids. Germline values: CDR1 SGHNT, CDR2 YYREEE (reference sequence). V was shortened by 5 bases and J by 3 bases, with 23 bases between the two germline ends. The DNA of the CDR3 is TGTGCCAGCAGTCCTTCCCCCCTTCCGGGTATGGACTATGGCTACACCTTC. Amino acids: CASSPSPLPGMDYGYTF.

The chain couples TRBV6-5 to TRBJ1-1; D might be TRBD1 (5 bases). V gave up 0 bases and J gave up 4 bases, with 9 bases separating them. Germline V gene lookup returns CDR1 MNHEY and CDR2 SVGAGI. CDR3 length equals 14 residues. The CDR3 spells CASSYSGGTTEAFF. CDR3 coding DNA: TGTGCCAGCAGTTACTCGGGGGGGACCACTGAAGCTTTCTTT.

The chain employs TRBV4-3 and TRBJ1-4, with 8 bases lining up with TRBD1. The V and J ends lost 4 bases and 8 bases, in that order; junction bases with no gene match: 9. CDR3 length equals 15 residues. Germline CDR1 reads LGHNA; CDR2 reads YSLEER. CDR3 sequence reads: CASSPVGDRGEKLFF. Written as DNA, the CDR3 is TGCGCCAGCAGCCCAGTGGGAGACAGGGGAGAAAAACTGTTTTTT.

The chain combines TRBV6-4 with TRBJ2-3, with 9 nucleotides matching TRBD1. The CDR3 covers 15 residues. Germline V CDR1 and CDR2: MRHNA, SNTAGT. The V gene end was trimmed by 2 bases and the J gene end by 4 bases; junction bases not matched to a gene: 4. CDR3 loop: CASSDTGTGPDTQYF. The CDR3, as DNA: TGTGCCAGCAGTGACACCGGGACAGGGCCAGATACGCAGTATTTT.

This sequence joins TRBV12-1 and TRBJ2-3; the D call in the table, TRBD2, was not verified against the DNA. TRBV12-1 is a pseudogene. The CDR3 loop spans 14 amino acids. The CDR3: CASSFACERNTQYF. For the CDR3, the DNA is TGTGCCAGCAGCTTTGCGTGTGAGCGGAATACGCAGTATTTT.

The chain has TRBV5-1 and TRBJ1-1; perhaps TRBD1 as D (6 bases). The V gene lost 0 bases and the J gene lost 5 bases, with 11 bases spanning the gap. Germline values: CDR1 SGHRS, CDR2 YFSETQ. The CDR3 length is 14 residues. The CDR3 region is CASSLEGRGTEAFF. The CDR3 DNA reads TGCGCCAGCAGCTTGGAAGGTAGGGGGACTGAAGCTTTCTTT.

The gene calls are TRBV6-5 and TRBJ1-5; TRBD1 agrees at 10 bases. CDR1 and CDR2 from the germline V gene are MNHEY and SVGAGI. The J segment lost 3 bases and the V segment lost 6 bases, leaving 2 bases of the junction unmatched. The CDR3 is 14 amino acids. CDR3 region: CASRGQGYNQPQHF. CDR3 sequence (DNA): TGTGCCAGCAGGGGACAGGGGTACAATCAGCCCCAGCATTTT.

The CDR3 DNA sequence: TGTGCCAGCAGCGTCCGGGCAGGGGCCCGAAATGAAAAACTGTTTTTT. Amino acid sequence: CASSVRAGARNEKLFF. The chain employs TRBV9 and TRBJ1-4; TRBD1 is a possible D gene (6 bases). This CDR3 comprises 16 residues. The ends were cut back, 2 bases at V and 5 bases at J, with 16 bases in the middle. Looked up from germline, CDR1 is SGDLS and CDR2 is YYNGEE. The full variable domain, with the rest looked up from reference TRBV9 and TRBJ1-4, is DSGVTQTPKHLITATGQRVTLRCSPRSGDLSVYWYQQSLDQGLQFLIQYYNGEERAKGNILERFSAQQFPDLHSELNLSSLELGDSALYFCASSVRAGARNEKLFFGSGTQLSVL.

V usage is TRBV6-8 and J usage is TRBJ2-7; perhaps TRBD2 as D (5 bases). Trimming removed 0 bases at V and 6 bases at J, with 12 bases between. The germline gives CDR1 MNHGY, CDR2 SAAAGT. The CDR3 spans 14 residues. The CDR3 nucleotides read TGTGCCAGCAGTTACTCGAGGTCTCGGGGCGAGCAGTACGTC. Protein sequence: CASSYSRSRGEQYV.

For the CDR3, the DNA is TGTGCCAGCAGCCTAGGACAGGGACTGTACTTC. This codes for CASSLGQGLYF. The chain is built from TRBV7-9 and TRBJ2-7, with 8 bases aligning to TRBD1. Germline trimming cut 5 bases from V and 12 bases from J; bases unmatched to any gene: 6. The CDR3 loop spans 11 amino acids. The germline V gene encodes CDR1 SEHNR and CDR2 FQNEAQ (reference sequence). Combining the CDR3 with reference TRBV7-9 and TRBJ2-7 gives the whole variable domain DTGVSQNPRHKITKRGQNVTFRCDPISEHNRLYWYRQTLGQGPEFLTYFQNEAQLEKSRLLSDRFSAERPKGSFSTLEIQRTEQGDSAMYLCASSLGQGLYFGPGTRLTVT.

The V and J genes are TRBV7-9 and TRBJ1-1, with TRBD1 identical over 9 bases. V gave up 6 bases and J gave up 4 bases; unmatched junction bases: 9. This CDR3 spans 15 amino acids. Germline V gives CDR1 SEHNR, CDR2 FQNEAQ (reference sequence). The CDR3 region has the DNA TGTGCCAGCAGGGTTCGGGACAGGGAGGGCACTGAAGCTTTCTTT. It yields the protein CASRVRDREGTEAFF.

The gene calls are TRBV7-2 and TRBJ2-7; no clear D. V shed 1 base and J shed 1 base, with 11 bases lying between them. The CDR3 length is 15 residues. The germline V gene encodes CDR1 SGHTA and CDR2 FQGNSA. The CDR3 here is CASSLESTGSYEQYF. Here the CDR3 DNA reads TGTGCCAGCAGCTTAGAAAGTACCGGGTCCTACGAGCAGTACTTC. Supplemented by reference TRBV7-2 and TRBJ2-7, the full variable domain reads GAGVSQSPSNKVTEKGKDVELRCDPISGHTALYWYRQSLGQGLEFLIYFQGNSAPDKSGLPSDRFSAERTGGSVSTLTIQRTQQEDSAVYLCASSLESTGSYEQYFGPGTRLTVT.

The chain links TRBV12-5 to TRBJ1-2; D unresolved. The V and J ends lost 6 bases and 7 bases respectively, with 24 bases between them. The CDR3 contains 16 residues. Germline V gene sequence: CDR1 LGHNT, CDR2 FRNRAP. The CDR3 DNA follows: TGTGCTAGTGGACCCCCGAGAAGAGACTCCTGGCGTGGCTACACCTTC. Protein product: CASGPPRRDSWRGYTF.

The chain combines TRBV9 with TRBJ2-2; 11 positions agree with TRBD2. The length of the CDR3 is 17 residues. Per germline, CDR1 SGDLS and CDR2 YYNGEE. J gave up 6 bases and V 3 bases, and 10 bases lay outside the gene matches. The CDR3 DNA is TGTGCCAGCAGCGCCCATAGCGGGGGGGCCTTTTCCGGGGAGCTGTTTTTT. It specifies CASSAHSGGAFSGELFF.

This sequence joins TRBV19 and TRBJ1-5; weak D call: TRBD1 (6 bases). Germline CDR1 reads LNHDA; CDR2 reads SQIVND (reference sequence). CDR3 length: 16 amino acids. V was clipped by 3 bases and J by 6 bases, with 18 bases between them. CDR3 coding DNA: TGTGCCAGTAGTATCAGCGGCAGGGGTGGAGTTCAGCCCCAGCATTTT. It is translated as CASSISGRGGVQPQHF. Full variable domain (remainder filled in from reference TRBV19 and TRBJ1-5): DGGITQSPKYLFRKEGQNVTLSCEQNLNHDAMYWYRQDPGQGLRLIYYSQIVNDFQKGDIAEGYSVSREKKESFPLTVTSAQKNPTAFYLCASSISGRGGVQPQHFGDGTRLSIL.

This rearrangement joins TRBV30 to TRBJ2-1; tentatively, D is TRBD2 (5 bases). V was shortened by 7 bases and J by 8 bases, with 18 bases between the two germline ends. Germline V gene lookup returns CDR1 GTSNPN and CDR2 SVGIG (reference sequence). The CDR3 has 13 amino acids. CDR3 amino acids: CASSRGMKDEQFF. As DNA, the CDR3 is TGTGCCTCCAGTCGGGGTATGAAAGATGAGCAGTTCTTC.

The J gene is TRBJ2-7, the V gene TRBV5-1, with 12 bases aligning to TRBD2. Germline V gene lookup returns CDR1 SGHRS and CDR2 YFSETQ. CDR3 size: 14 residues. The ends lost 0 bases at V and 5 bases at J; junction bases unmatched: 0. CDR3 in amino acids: CASSLGLAGDEQYV. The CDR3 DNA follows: TGCGCCAGCAGCTTGGGACTAGCGGGAGACGAGCAGTACGTC.

In nucleotides, the CDR3 is TGTGCCAGTAGTAAAGGTAGCTATGAAGCTTTCTTT. It translates to CASSKGSYEAFF. V is TRBV19 and J is TRBJ1-1; D gene uncertain. The CDR3 loop spans 12 amino acids. The germline V and J ends were trimmed by 4 bases and 7 bases, with 10 bases remaining between them. Germline CDR1 reads LNHDA; CDR2 reads SQIVND (reference sequence).

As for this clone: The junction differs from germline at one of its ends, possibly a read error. CDR3 coding DNA: TGTGCCAGCAGCGTAGAGGAGACAGGATACACAAATACGCAGTATTTT. Encoded protein: CASSVEETGYTNTQYF. This chain links TRBV9 with TRBJ2-3; TRBD1 is a possible D gene (6 bases). This CDR3 spans 16 amino acids. Germline values: CDR1 SGDLS, CDR2 YYNGEE. Looking up the rest from reference TRBV9 and TRBJ2-3 gives the full variable domain: DSGVTQTPKHLITATGQRVTLRCSPRSGDLSVYWYQQSLDQGLQFLIQYYNGEERAKGNILERFSAQQFPDLHSELNLSSLELGDSALYFCASSVEETGYTNTQYFGPGTRLTVL.

The CDR3 DNA is TGTGCCAGCTCAACAGGCTACGAGCAGTACTTC. This sequence encodes CASSTGYEQYF. The chain recombines TRBV18 with TRBJ2-7, with a possible D match to TRBD1 (5 bases). Germline V gives CDR1 KGHSH, CDR2 LQKENI. CDR3 size: 11 residues. Trimming shortened V by 5 bases and J by 3 bases, and 5 bases separated the two germline ends.

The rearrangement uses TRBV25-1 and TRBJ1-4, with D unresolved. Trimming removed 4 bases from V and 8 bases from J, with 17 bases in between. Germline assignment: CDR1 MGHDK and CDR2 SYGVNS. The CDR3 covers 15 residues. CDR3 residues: CASSADRPGGEKLFF. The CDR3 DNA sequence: TGTGCCAGCAGTGCGGACCGTCCCGGCGGGGAAAAACTGTTTTTT.

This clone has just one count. The chain's CDR3 is CASSERGTSVTDTQYF. DNA of the CDR3: TGTGCCAGCAGCGAGAGAGGGACTAGCGTCACAGATACGCAGTATTTT. The chain uses TRBV9 and TRBJ2-3; 10 bases are shared with TRBD2. Per the germline V gene, CDR1 is SGDLS and CDR2 is YYNGEE. This CDR3 is 16 amino acids long. Germline trimming cut 3 bases from V and 2 bases from J; bases unmatched to any gene: 6.

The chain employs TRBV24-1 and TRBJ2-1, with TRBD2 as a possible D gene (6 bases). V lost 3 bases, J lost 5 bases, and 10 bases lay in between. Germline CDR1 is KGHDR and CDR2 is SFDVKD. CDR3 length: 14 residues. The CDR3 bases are TGTGCCACCAGTGATCTAGCGCACCACAATGAGCAGTTCTTC. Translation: CATSDLAHHNEQFF.